The 21 T cell receptor beta chains below all came from one sample that was sequenced in a study of OX40 agonist ivuxolimab in advanced cancers. Method: immunoSEQ multiplex PCR; TCRdb's copy keeps in-frame clones and lacks some. The repertoire includes around 23,000 clones, around 84% of them detected once, and 30% to 35% sits in the top ten. The source material was CD4+ or CD8+ T cells sorted from blood, sampled in a trial of the OX40 agonist ivuxolimab. The receptors originated from an adult with an advanced solid tumor such as melanoma, head and neck, liver or kidney cancer.

This clone showed up just once. The gene calls are TRBV4-2 and TRBJ1-6, with a tentative D call TRBD1 (5 bases). CDR1 and CDR2 (germline): LGHNA, YNFKEQ. Trimming removed 5 bases from V and 9 bases from J, with 11 bases in between. The CDR3 contains 13 residues. In nucleotides, the CDR3 is TGTGCCAGCAGCTTGGGGGGAATTTCACCCCTCCACTTT. It yields the protein CASSLGGISPLHF.

The V gene is TRBV6-4, the J gene TRBJ1-4; TRBD1 might be the D (6 bases). The V and J ends lost 6 bases and 8 bases respectively, with 19 bases between them. CDR1 is MRHNA, CDR2 SNTAGT, per germline. The CDR3 runs to 15 residues. For the CDR3, the DNA is TGTGCCAGCAGCCCCCAAGTGGGACAAGGAGAAAAACTGTTTTTT. Translation gives CASSPQVGQGEKLFF.

The gene calls are TRBV5-1 and TRBJ2-3; TRBD1 matches at 8 bases. This CDR3 contains 16 residues. V dropped 2 bases and J dropped 0; count of bases not matched to a gene: 5. From germline, CDR1 is SGHRS and CDR2 YFSETQ. In DNA form, the CDR3 reads TGCGCCAGCAGCTTCCAGGGGGCCCCCAGCACAGATACGCAGTATTTT. Amino acids: CASSFQGAPSTDTQYF.

This clone was detected only once. This CDR3 reads CASRPTSGINEQFF. In DNA, the CDR3 is TGTGCCAGCAGGCCGACTAGCGGAATCAATGAGCAGTTCTTC. The rearrangement links TRBV6-1 to TRBJ2-1; 9 bases match TRBD2. V gave up 6 bases and J gave up 6 bases; unmatched junction bases: 6. The CDR3 consists of 14 residues. From germline, CDR1 is MNHNS and CDR2 SASEGT.

The chain is built from TRBV29-1 and TRBJ2-5; tentative D call: TRBD1 (6 bases). CDR3 size: 11 residues. Germline V lookup: CDR1 SQVTM, CDR2 ANQGSEA. Between the trimmed V and J ends, which lost 7 bases and 7 bases, there was a span of 13 bases. CDR3 in amino acids: CSAETGGTQYF. The CDR3, as DNA: TGCAGCGCCGAGACAGGTGGGACCCAGTACTTC.

J is TRBJ1-1 and V is TRBV11-2, with TRBD1 identical over 7 bases. The CDR3 consists of 15 residues. Germline CDR1 SGHAT, CDR2 FQNNGV. Trimming removed 7 bases from V and 0 bases from J; junction bases left unmatched: 8. The CDR3, as DNA: TGTGCCAGCAACCGAGCAGGGGGTTTGAACACTGAAGCTTTCTTT. This codes for CASNRAGGLNTEAFF.

CDR3 protein: CASHKGSTDTQYF. In DNA form, the CDR3 reads TGTGCCAGCCACAAGGGTAGCACAGATACGCAGTATTTT. The rearrangement links TRBV6-6 to TRBJ2-3; D is undetermined. The germline V gene has CDR1 MNHNY and CDR2 SVGAGI (reference sequence). The CDR3 has 13 residues. V lost 8 bases and J 0 bases, leaving 9 bases between the germline ends.

The count of this clone is one. The chain combines TRBV5-1 with TRBJ2-1, with 9 bases that match TRBD2. There are 18 residues in the CDR3. Trimming took 4 bases from V and 0 from J; bases not matched to a gene: 11. Germline V gene lookup returns CDR1 SGHRS and CDR2 YFSETQ. The CDR3 bases are TGCGCCAGCAGCAGGACTAGCGTGATCACCGTCTCCTACAATGAGCAGTTCTTC. Protein sequence: CASSRTSVITVSYNEQFF.

The genes are TRBV10-1 and TRBJ2-2, with 10 positions matching TRBD1. V shed 6 bases and J 4 bases; nucleotides not matched to a gene: 2. Germline lookup yields CDR1 WNHNN and CDR2 SYGVQD (reference sequence). This CDR3 region has 14 residues. DNA for the CDR3: TGCGCCAGCAGGGGACAGGGGAGCACCGGGGAGCTGTTTTTT. Translating gives CASRGQGSTGELFF.

This clone appeared a few times. The chain carries TRBV6-6 and TRBJ2-7, with 7 bases aligning to TRBD1. CDR1 and CDR2 from the germline V gene are MNHNY and SVGAGI (reference sequence). Unmatched junction bases numbered 9, after V lost 7 bases and J lost 3 bases. The CDR3 sequence is 14 residues long. Written as DNA, the CDR3 is TGTGCCAGCACTCAGGACAGGCCCCTCTACGAGCAGTACTTC. It encodes CASTQDRPLYEQYF.

The rearrangement joins TRBV18 to TRBJ2-2; TRBD2 is a possible D gene (5 bases). Germline assignment: CDR1 KGHSH and CDR2 LQKENI. V was clipped by 3 bases and J by 4 bases, with 6 bases between them. CDR3 size: 13 residues. The CDR3 loop is CASSPRGTGELFF. The CDR3 DNA follows: TGTGCCAGCTCACCCCGGGGCACCGGGGAGCTGTTTTTT.

The chain joins TRBV11-1 to TRBJ2-6, with a possible D match to TRBD1 (6 bases). V lost 5 bases, J lost 4 bases, and 15 bases lay in between. Germline CDR1 SGHAT, CDR2 FQDESV (reference sequence). The CDR3 covers 16 residues. The CDR3 reads CASSPKWGLGANVLTF. CDR3 sequence (DNA): TGTGCCAGCAGCCCTAAATGGGGGCTCGGGGCCAACGTCCTGACTTTC.

The chain carries TRBV29-1 and TRBJ1-1, with 9 bases matching TRBD1. The trim removed 6 bases at V and 6 bases at J, leaving 2 bases unmatched. Germline V gene lookup returns CDR1 SQVTM and CDR2 ANQGSEA. This CDR3 region has 11 residues. Here the CDR3 DNA reads TGCAGCGTGGACAGGGGTTCTGAAGCTTTCTTT. Translation: CSVDRGSEAFF.

The chain joins TRBV7-6 to TRBJ2-5; 7 bases map to TRBD2. This CDR3 comprises 15 residues. Germline V gene sequence: CDR1 SGHVS, CDR2 FNYEAQ. V dropped 5 bases and J dropped 1; count of bases not matched to a gene: 7. The DNA of the CDR3 is TGTGCCAGCAGCACCCCTAGCGGTTTCCAAGAGACCCAGTACTTC. Protein sequence: CASSTPSGFQETQYF.

The chain carries TRBV18 and TRBJ1-6; the D gene is possibly TRBD1 (5 bases). CDR1 and CDR2 (germline): KGHSH, LQKENI. This CDR3 spans 14 amino acids. V was pared by 6 bases and J by 7 bases, with 13 bases between. CDR3 protein: CASSGTDANSPLHF. The CDR3 DNA is TGTGCCAGCTCCGGGACCGACGCCAATTCACCCCTCCACTTT.

This chain joins TRBV6-4 and TRBJ2-2, with D possibly being TRBD1 (6 bases). CDR1 MRHNA and CDR2 SNTAGT come from the germline V gene. CDR3 length equals 15 residues. With 7 bases removed from V and 0 bases from J, the gap between germline ends came to 12 bases. CDR3 bases: TGTGCCAGCACCCTGGACAGCGCGAACACCGGGGAGCTGTTTTTT. This codes for CASTLDSANTGELFF.

The chain combines TRBV27 with TRBJ2-1; D is unclear. V shed 3 bases and J shed 4 bases, with 10 bases lying between them. The CDR3 is 14 amino acids. The germline V gene encodes CDR1 MNHEY and CDR2 SMNVEV (reference sequence). The CDR3 nucleotides are TGTGCCAGCAGTTTTCTCCCGAGGTACAATGAGCAGTTCTTC. It encodes CASSFLPRYNEQFF.

CDR3 DNA sequence: TGTGCCACCTCCCTGGACCGTAATTCACCCCTCCACTTT. Protein: CATSLDRNSPLHF. The gene calls are TRBV6-4 and TRBJ1-6, with D unclear. Deletions cut 10 bases from V and 6 bases from J, with 13 bases between. The V gene's germline CDR1 is MRHNA and CDR2 SNTAGT. The CDR3 extends over 13 amino acids.

The V and J genes are TRBV5-1 and TRBJ2-2; no clear D gene. CDR3 length equals 15 residues. Germline V gene data show CDR1 as SGHRS and CDR2 as YFSETQ. Trimming removed 2 bases from V and 4 bases from J, with 12 bases in between. CDR3 bases: TGCGCCAGCAGCTTACCGGGTACCAGCACCGGGGAGCTGTTTTTT. Translation gives CASSLPGTSTGELFF.

The chain has TRBV6-1 and TRBJ2-1; 11 nucleotides line up with TRBD2. CDR3 length: 18 residues. The germline gives CDR1 MNHNS, CDR2 SASEGT. V was pared by 4 bases and J by 9 bases, with 17 bases of the junction left unmatched. CDR3 residues: CASSGGRWLAGGRGEQFF. In nucleotides, the CDR3 is TGTGCCAGCAGTGGGGGCCGGTGGCTAGCGGGGGGAAGAGGTGAGCAGTTCTTC.

This clone was recorded once. The chain couples TRBV11-2 to TRBJ2-5; tentative D call: TRBD1 (6 bases). The CDR3 consists of 15 residues. Germline CDR1 reads SGHAT; CDR2 reads FQNNGV. With 5 bases removed from V and 5 bases from J, the gap between germline ends came to 18 bases. This CDR3 reads CASSKGVMDWETQYF. CDR3 nucleotide sequence: TGTGCCAGCAGCAAGGGGGTTATGGATTGGGAGACCCAGTACTTC.